The sequence of this T cell receptor (beta chain) was determined in a study of blood T cell repertoires in COVID-19. V shed 8 bases, J shed 3 bases, and the junction held 6 bases outside the gene matches. Germline V lookup: CDR1 LNHNV, CDR2 YYDKDF (reference sequence). The CDR3 sequence is 14 residues long. In the original analysis: Amplifying reference gene primers gave estimates of nucleated cell counts. Only in-frame clones appear in the TCRdb table, and some are missing; sequencing was by immunoSEQ multiplex PCR. The V and J calls and clone size were taken over from that table, and D and trimming were inferred from the DNA. The profile shows 25,000 to 30,000 clones, approximately 85% of them singletons.

The source of this sequence is a woman in her 50s with active COVID-19. Sequencing used peripheral blood. The J gene is TRBJ2-1, the V gene TRBV15; 8 nucleotides line up with TRBD2. This CDR3 reads CATGGSGDYNEQFF. CDR3 sequence (DNA): TGTGCCACCGGGGGTAGCGGGGACTACAATGAGCAGTTCTTC.